A single sample gave rise to the 2 T cell receptor beta chains below, sequenced in a study of CD8 T cells in ankylosing spondylitis. Study outcomes and limitations: It appeared that ankylosing spondylitis blood was characterized by a TCR beta motif of fewer than 10 highly homologous variants.

These receptors' targets are unknown. TCRdb reprocessed the 5' RACE reads with MiXCR, giving one entry per CDR3 protein. The sample has approximately 400,000 distinct CDR3 sequences, 15% to 20% seen once. The sample was blood, either unsorted or a sorted T cell fraction (not recorded which). These TCRs come from a male donor with ankylosing spondylitis.

V usage is TRBV5-6 and J usage is TRBJ2-2, with 8 positions matching TRBD2. The CDR3 sequence is 16 residues long. The germline V gene encodes CDR1 SGHDT and CDR2 YYEEEE. V lost 2 bases to trimming and J lost 2 bases; unmatched junction nucleotides: 5. CDR3 loop: CASSFETSVNTGELFF. DNA of the CDR3: TGTGCCAGCAGCTTCGAGACTAGCGTAAACACCGGGGAGCTGTTTTTT.

The chain uses TRBV7-9 and TRBJ2-5, with 10 bases fitting TRBD1. V lost 4 bases, J lost 0 bases, and 5 bases stayed unmatched. Germline V gene data show CDR1 as SEHNR and CDR2 as FQNEAQ (reference sequence). The CDR3 contains 16 residues. DNA for the CDR3: TGTGCCAGCAGCTCCCTTGGGACAGGGGACCAAGAGACCCAGTACTTC. Its protein product is CASSSLGTGDQETQYF.